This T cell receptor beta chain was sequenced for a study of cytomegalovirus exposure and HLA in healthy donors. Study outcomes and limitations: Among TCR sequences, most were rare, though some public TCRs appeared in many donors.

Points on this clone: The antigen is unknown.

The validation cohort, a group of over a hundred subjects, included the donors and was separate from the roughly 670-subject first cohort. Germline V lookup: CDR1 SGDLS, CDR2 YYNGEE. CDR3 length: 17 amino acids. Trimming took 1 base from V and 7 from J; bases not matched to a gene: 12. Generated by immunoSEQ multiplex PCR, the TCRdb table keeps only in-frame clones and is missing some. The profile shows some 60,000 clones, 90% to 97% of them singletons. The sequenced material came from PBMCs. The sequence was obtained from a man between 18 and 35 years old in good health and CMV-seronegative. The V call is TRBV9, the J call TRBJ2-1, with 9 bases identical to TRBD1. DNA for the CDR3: TGTGCCAGCAGCGTACGCGAGACAGGGGGGTTCGGGAATGAGCAGTTCTTC. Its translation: CASSVRETGGFGNEQFF.